This TCR beta chain stems from a study of cytomegalovirus exposure and HLA in healthy donors. Study context: Counted in an early data release were 85 million or so unique TCRs from HLA-typed donors. Study-level points and caveats: Available immune exposure information was restricted to CMV serostatus only. According to the study, around 150 TCR beta chains were cytomegalovirus-associated.

Amplification used 60 Vbeta primers and 13 Jbeta primers. Repertoires were generated with immunoSEQ multiplex PCR, while TCRdb's copy carries only in-frame clones and drops some. The sample has about 140,000 clones, over 75% seen once. On this clone itself: Its specificity is unknown.

Germline V CDR1 and CDR2: SGHNT, YENEEA. The CDR3 has 15 amino acids. The specimen was PBMCs. The sequence was obtained from a man aged 45-65 years in good health and CMV-seronegative. The rearrangement uses TRBV11-3 and TRBJ2-5; D is possibly TRBD1 (6 bases). The DNA end is a closer match to TRBJ2-7, so the J assignment may be wrong. As DNA, the CDR3 is TGTGCCAGCAGCTTAAGTACAGGGAGTACCTACGAGCAGTACTTC. This gives the protein CASSLSTGSTYEQYF.